One and the same sample provided the 9 T cell receptor beta chains below, sequenced in a study of cytomegalovirus exposure and HLA in healthy donors. The study ran its PCR with 60 Vbeta and 13 Jbeta primers. Measured with immunoSEQ multiplex PCR; TCRdb has only the in-frame clones, and not every one. Seen here are under 150,000 clones, roughly 80% observed once, and the top ten hold 0.95% to 1.5%. The sequenced sample consisted of PBMCs. The receptors derive from a girl aged 2 to 10 in good health and CMV-seronegative.

The chain employs TRBV23-1 and TRBJ2-7; TRBD2 aligns across 15 bases. TRBV23-1 is flagged as an ORF with uncertain function. CDR3 length: 17 residues. Trimming at V came to 10 bases and at J to 5 bases, leaving 15 bases not matched to a gene. The CDR3 is CAKHCGLAGGPNHEQYF. CDR3 coding DNA: TGCGCCAAACACTGTGGACTAGCGGGAGGGCCTAACCACGAGCAGTACTTC.

The chain joins TRBV4-1 to TRBJ2-1; the match to TRBD2 covers 8 bases. V trimming: 0 bases; J trimming: 3 bases; junction bases outside the gene matches: 4. CDR3 size: 16 residues. Germline-derived CDR1 and CDR2 are MGHRA and YSYEKL. In nucleotides, the CDR3 is TGCGCCAGCAGCCAAGAAAAGCGGGGGCTCTACAATGAGCAGTTCTTC. Translated: CASSQEKRGLYNEQFF.

This rearrangement joins TRBV7-9 to TRBJ2-1; D unresolved. There are 15 residues in the CDR3. Germline-derived CDR1 and CDR2 are SEHNR and FQNEAQ (reference sequence). Between the trimmed V and J ends, which lost 4 bases and 0 bases, there was a span of 10 bases. The CDR3 sequence is CASSSPLYSYNEQFF. CDR3 DNA sequence: TGTGCCAGCAGCTCCCCCTTATACTCCTACAATGAGCAGTTCTTC.

The gene calls are TRBV6-6 and TRBJ1-6, with D uncertain. Trimming removed 8 bases from V and 15 bases from J, with 20 bases in between. The CDR3 sequence is 13 residues long. The germline V gene has CDR1 MNHNY and CDR2 SVGAGI (reference sequence). CDR3 amino acids: CASQSPEGFSLHF. The CDR3 coding sequence is TGTGCCAGCCAGTCGCCCGAGGGTTTCAGCCTCCACTTT.

V and J are TRBV4-3 and TRBJ1-2; 10 bases are shared with TRBD1. With 0 bases clipped from V and 7 bases from J, the junction kept 2 bases outside the gene matches. Germline V gene data show CDR1 as LGHNA and CDR2 as YSLEER. CDR3 length: 14 amino acids. The CDR3 DNA is TGCGCCAGCAGCCAAGATGACAGGGGGCCTGGCTACACCTTC. It is translated as CASSQDDRGPGYTF.

The J gene is TRBJ1-6, the V gene TRBV7-8; tentatively, D is TRBD1 (5 bases). The V gene lost 6 bases and the J gene lost 6 bases, with 12 bases spanning the gap. This CDR3 region has 14 residues. Germline CDR1 is SGHVS and CDR2 is FQNEAQ. CDR3 amino acids: CASRPRVSNSPLHF. CDR3 nucleotide sequence: TGTGCCAGCAGACCCAGGGTCTCTAATTCACCCCTCCACTTT.

The gene calls are TRBV12-5 and TRBJ1-5; TRBD1 matches 7 bases. This CDR3 is 17 amino acids long. Trimming cost V 2 bases and J 3 bases; bases outside gene matches: 10. Germline V gene sequence: CDR1 LGHNT, CDR2 FRNRAP. DNA for the CDR3: TGTGCTAGTGGTTTGTCCCTCCTGACAGGGAACAATCAGCCCCAGCATTTT. This encodes CASGLSLLTGNNQPQHF.

The genes are TRBV6-5 and TRBJ2-1; tentatively, D is TRBD1 (5 bases). This CDR3 has 15 residues. Germline CDR1 and CDR2: MNHEY and SVGAGI. The ends were cut back, 6 bases at V and 4 bases at J, with 16 bases in the middle. The CDR3: CASSLQGALYNEQFF. The CDR3 nucleotides read TGTGCCAGCAGCCTCCAAGGGGCGCTATACAATGAGCAGTTCTTC.

This clone was seen only once. V usage is TRBV6-6 and J usage is TRBJ2-3, with TRBD1 as a possible D gene (5 bases). Trimming cost V 2 bases and J 0 bases, with 9 bases left between them. This CDR3 contains 15 residues. The germline V gene encodes CDR1 MNHNY and CDR2 SVGAGI (reference sequence). CDR3 in DNA: TGTGCCAGCAGTTACCTGACAGAGAGCACAGATACGCAGTATTTT. Amino acids: CASSYLTESTDTQYF.